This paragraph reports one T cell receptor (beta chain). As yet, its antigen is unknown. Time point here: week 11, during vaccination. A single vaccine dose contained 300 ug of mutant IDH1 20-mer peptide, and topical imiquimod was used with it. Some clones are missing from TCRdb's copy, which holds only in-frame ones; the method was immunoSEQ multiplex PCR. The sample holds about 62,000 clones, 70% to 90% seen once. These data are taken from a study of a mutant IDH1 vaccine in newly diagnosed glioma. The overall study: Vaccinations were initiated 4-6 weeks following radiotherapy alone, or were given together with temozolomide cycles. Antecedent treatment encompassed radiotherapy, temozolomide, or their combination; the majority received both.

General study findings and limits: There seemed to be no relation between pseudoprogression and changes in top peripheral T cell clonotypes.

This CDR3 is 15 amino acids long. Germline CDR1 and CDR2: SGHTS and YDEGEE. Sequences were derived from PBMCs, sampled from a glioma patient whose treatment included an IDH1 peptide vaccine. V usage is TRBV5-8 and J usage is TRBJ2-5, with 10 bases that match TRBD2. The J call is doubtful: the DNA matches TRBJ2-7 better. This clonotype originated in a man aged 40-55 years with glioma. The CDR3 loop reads CASRIQREGEYEQYF. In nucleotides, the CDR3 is TGTGCCAGCAGAATACAGCGGGAGGGCGAGTACGAGCAGTACTTC.